One sample yielded the 6 T cell receptor beta chains listed below, sequenced in a study of tumor and adjacent non-tumor tissue in lung cancer. No cell sorting was done before RNA was extracted from the tissue. This non-tumor lung sample came from over 3 cm beyond the tumor edge. Three rounds of nested PCR, following a modified ARM-PCR protocol, produced the TCRbeta library. TCRdb reprocessed the multiplex PCR reads with MiXCR, giving one entry per CDR3 protein. This sample carries over 100,000 distinct CDR3 sequences, 60% to 70% of them seen once, and the ten largest clones take around 20%. Sequencing input: distant non-tumor lung tissue. These receptors were taken from a man aged 55 to 70 with non-small cell lung cancer.

The sample holds a few counts of this clonotype. At one boundary the junction diverges from the germline segment, which might be a read error. The chain has TRBV5-1 and TRBJ2-3, with D tentatively TRBD2 (6 bases). Germline V gene lookup returns CDR1 SGHRS and CDR2 YFSETQ. The CDR3 covers 15 residues. This chain's CDR3 is CANSLRGGSTDTQYF. The CDR3, as DNA: TGCGCCAACAGCTTGCGGGGCGGTAGCACAGATACGCAGTATTTT.

On this clonotype: This clone may be a read error of a much larger clone one base away. This chain joins TRBV20-1 and TRBJ2-3; 8 bases line up with TRBD2. The germline gives CDR1 DFQATT, CDR2 SNEGSKA (reference sequence). The CDR3 consists of 14 residues. The CDR3, as DNA: TGCAGTGCTAGAGGCGGGAGCGGGGGACTGACGCTGTATTTT. Its translation is CSARGGSGGLTLYF.

The V call is TRBV6-5, the J call TRBJ2-5; possible D gene TRBD1, 5 bases. V lost 8 bases and J 6 bases, leaving 16 bases between the germline ends. The CDR3 covers 13 residues. The germline V gene encodes CDR1 MNHEY and CDR2 SVGAGI. CDR3 DNA sequence: TGTGCCAGCGGCCCAGGGTTACTGAAGACCCAGTACTTC. This translates into CASGPGLLKTQYF.

Concerning this clonotype: The junction departs from the called germline gene at one end, perhaps through a read error. The genes are TRBV11-1 and TRBJ1-1; D is perhaps TRBD1 (5 bases). In germline, CDR1 is SGHAT, CDR2 FQDESV (reference sequence). The CDR3 extends over 15 amino acids. CDR3 amino acids: CASSLARRGNTKAFF. The DNA for the CDR3 is TGTGCCAGCAGCCTTGCCAGGAGGGGAAACACTAAAGCTTTCTTT.

This chain uses TRBV6-2 or TRBV6-3 with TRBJ1-5; maybe TRBD1 (6 bases). V was pared by 6 bases and J by 7 bases, with 25 bases between. Germline loops: CDR1 MNHEY, CDR2 SVGEGT. CDR3 length equals 17 residues. CDR3 coding DNA: TGTGCCAGCAGCCGAGGCGCTCACAGGGTATTATACCAGCCCCAGCATTTT. Protein: CASSRGAHRVLYQPQHF.

CDR3 loop: CASSQATGTNIRTEAFF. The DNA for the CDR3 is TGTGCCAGCAGCCAGGCGACAGGGACCAACATAAGGACTGAAGCTTTCTTT. V gene TRBV14 combines with J gene TRBJ1-1; 7 positions match TRBD1. The trim removed 3 bases at V and 5 bases at J, leaving 15 bases unmatched. The CDR3 spans 17 residues. Germline-derived CDR1 and CDR2 are SGHDN and FVKESK.